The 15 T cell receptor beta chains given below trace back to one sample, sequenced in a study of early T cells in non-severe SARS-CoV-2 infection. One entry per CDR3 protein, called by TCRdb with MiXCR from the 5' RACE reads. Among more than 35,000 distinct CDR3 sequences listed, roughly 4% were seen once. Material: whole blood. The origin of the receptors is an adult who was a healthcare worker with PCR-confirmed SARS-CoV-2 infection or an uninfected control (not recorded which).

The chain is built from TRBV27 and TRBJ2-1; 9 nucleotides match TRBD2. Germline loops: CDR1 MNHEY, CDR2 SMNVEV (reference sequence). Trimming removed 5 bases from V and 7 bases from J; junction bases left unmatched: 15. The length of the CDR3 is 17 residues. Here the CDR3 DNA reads TGTGCCAGCAGTCACCGACTAGCGGTTGGAGCTGTGAATGAGCAGTTCTTC. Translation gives CASSHRLAVGAVNEQFF.

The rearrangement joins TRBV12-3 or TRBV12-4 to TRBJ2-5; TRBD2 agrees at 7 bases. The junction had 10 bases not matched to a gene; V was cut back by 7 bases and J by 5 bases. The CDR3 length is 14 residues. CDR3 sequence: CASTASGGEETQYF. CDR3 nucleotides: TGTGCCAGCACCGCTAGCGGAGGGGAGGAGACCCAGTACTTC.

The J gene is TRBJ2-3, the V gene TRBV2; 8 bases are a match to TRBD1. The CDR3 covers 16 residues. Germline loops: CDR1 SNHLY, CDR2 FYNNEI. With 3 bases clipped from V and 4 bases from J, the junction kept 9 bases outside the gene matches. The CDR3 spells CASSDRGQARADTQYF. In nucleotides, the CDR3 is TGTGCCAGCAGTGACAGGGGGCAGGCTCGGGCAGATACGCAGTATTTT.

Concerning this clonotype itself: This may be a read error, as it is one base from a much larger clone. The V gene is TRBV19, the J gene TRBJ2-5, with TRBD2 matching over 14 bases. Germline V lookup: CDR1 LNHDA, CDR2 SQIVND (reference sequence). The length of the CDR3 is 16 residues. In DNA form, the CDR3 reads TGTGCCAGTAGTGGGGGACTAGCGGGAGTTCTGGAGACCCTGTACTTC. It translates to CASSGGLAGVLETLYF.

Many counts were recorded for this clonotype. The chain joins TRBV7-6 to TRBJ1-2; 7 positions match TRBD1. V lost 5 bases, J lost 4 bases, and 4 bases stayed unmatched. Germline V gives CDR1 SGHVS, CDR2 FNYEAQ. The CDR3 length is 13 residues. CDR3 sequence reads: CASSPTGIYGYTF. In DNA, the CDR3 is TGTGCCAGCAGCCCGACAGGGATCTATGGCTACACCTTC.

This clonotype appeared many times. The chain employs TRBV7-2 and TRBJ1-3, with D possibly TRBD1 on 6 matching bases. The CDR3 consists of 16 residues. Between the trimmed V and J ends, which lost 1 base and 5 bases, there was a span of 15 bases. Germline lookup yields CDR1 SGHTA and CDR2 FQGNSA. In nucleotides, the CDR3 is TGTGCCAGCAGCTTAGGAAGGGGACAAACTAGAAACACCATATATTTT. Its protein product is CASSLGRGQTRNTIYF. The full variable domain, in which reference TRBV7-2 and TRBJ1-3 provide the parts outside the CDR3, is GAGVSQSPSNKVTEKGKDVELRCDPISGHTALYWYRQSLGQGLEFLIYFQGNSAPDKSGLPSDRFSAERTGGSVSTLTIQRTQQEDSAVYLCASSLGRGQTRNTIYFGEGSWLTVV.

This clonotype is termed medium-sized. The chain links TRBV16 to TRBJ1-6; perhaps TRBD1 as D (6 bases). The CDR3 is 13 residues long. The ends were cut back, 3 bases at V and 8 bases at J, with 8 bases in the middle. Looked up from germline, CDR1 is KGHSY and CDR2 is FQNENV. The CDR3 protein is CASSQNRDSPLHF. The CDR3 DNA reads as TGTGCCAGCAGCCAGAACAGGGATTCACCCCTCCACTTT.

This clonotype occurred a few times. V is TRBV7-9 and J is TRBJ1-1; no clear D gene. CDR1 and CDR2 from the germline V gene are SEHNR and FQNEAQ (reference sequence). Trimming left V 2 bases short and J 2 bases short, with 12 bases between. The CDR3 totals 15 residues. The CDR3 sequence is CASSLRSGVNTEAFF. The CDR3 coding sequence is TGTGCCAGCAGCTTAAGATCGGGAGTTAACACTGAAGCTTTCTTT.

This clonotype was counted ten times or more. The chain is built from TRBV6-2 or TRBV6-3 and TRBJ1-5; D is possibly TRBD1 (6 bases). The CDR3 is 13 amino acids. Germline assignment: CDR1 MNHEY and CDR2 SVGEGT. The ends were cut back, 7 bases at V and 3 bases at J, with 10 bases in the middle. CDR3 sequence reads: CASTRDNNQPQHF. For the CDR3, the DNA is TGTGCCAGCACGCGGGACAACAATCAGCCCCAGCATTTT.

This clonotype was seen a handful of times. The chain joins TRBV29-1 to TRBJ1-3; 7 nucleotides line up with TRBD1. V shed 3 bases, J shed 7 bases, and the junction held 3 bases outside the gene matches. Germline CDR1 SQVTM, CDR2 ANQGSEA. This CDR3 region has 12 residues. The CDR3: CSVEEGANTIYF. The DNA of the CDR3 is TGCAGCGTTGAGGAGGGGGCGAACACCATATATTTT.

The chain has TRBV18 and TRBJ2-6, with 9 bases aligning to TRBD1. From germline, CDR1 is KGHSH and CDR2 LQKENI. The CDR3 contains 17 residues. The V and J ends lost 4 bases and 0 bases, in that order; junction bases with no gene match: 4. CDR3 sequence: CASSRTGVPSGANVLTF. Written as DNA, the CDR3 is TGTGCCAGCTCACGGACAGGGGTTCCCTCTGGGGCCAACGTCCTGACTTTC.

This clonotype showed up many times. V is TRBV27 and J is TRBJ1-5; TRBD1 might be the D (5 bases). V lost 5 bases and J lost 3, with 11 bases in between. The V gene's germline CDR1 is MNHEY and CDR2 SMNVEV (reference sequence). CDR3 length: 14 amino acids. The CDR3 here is CASSIDRLNQPQHF. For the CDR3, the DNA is TGTGCCAGCAGTATTGACAGACTCAATCAGCCCCAGCATTTT.

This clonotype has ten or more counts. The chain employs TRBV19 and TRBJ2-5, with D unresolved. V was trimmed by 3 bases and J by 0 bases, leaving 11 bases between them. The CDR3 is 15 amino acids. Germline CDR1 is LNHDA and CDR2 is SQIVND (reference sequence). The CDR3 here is CASSIGPGYQETQYF. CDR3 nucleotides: TGTGCCAGTAGTATCGGTCCGGGTTACCAAGAGACCCAGTACTTC.

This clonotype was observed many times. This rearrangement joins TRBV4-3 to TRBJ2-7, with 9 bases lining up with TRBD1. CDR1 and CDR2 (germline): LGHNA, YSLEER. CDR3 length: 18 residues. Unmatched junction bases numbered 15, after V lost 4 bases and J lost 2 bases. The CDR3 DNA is TGCGCCAGCAGCCGGGTTCCGATCGGACAGGGGCAGACCTACGAGCAGTACTTC. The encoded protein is CASSRVPIGQGQTYEQYF.

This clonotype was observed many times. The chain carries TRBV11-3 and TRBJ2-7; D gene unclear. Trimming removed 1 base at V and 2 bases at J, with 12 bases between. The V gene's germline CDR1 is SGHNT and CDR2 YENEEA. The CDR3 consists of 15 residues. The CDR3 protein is CASSLGSDGAYEQYF. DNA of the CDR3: TGTGCCAGCAGCTTAGGCTCGGACGGAGCCTACGAGCAGTACTTC.